This paragraph covers one T cell receptor (beta chain) sequence. What it binds is unknown. Vbeta (60) and Jbeta (13) primers were used in the PCR. Measured with immunoSEQ multiplex PCR; TCRdb has only the in-frame clones, and not every one. This sample has approximately 300,000 clones, with 80% found just once. This sample was taken from a study of cytomegalovirus exposure and HLA in healthy donors. Broader study findings: It was in a later analysis that TCR association rates were seen to vary by HLA locus, highest for DRB1 and lowest for HLA-C. The classifier, whose performance was assessed in both the original and validation cohorts, reportedly diagnosed cytomegalovirus status with high specificity and sensitivity. Solely CMV serostatus was available to characterize immune exposure.

Nominal health characterized the donors when sampled, though unrecorded immune exposures were likely. The CDR3 contains 15 residues. Germline V CDR1 and CDR2: PRHDT, FYEKMQ (reference sequence). After removal of 5 bases from V and 2 bases from J, the junction contained 4 bases not matched to a gene. The sample taken for sequencing was PBMCs. This clonotype originated in a girl aged 2 to 9 in good health and CMV-seronegative. This rearrangement joins TRBV13 to TRBJ2-1, with 9 bases aligning to TRBD2. The DNA of the CDR3 is TGTGCCAGCAGCATAACTAGCGGGCCCTACAATGAGCAGTTCTTC. This codes for CASSITSGPYNEQFF.